Here is one TCR beta chain with its context. Its cognate antigen is unknown. The sample comes from a study of T cells after yellow fever vaccination. The study's findings and limits: Clonotype sharing between CD4 and CD8 compartments was small. By day 5 rather than day 15, the secondary response had peaked, though it was weaker. Researchers cautioned that FACS-sorted repertoires could harbor abundant clonotypes contaminating from the bulk population.

MiXCR was run by TCRdb on the 5' RACE reads, yielding one entry per CDR3 protein. The sample has roughly 340,000 distinct CDR3 sequences; more than 8.5% are singletons. V lost 6 bases, J lost 3 bases, and 17 bases lay in between. The V gene's germline CDR1 is MNHEY and CDR2 SVGEGT. This CDR3 region has 15 residues. The sequenced sample was PBMCs, obtained on the day of the first yellow fever vaccination. The clonotype comes from a man aged 18-30 years who received the YFV17D yellow fever vaccine. The genes are TRBV6-2 or TRBV6-3 and TRBJ1-1; D unclear. The CDR3 is CASSSQSLQYTEAFF. CDR3 coding DNA: TGTGCCAGCAGCTCCCAGTCTCTCCAGTACACTGAAGCTTTCTTT.